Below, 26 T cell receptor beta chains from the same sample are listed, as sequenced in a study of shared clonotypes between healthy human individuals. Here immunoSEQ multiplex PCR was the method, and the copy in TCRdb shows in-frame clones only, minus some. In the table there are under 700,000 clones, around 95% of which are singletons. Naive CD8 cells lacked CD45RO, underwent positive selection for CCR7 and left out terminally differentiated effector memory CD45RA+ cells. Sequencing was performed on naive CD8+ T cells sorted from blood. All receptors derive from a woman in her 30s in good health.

For the CDR3, the DNA is TGTGCCAGCAGCGCCGCCGCGGACAGGGCCTACGAGCAGTACTTC. It translates to CASSAAADRAYEQYF. This rearrangement joins TRBV9 to TRBJ2-7, with TRBD1 identical over 8 bases. Germline V gene lookup returns CDR1 SGDLS and CDR2 YYNGEE. The trim removed 3 bases at V and 2 bases at J, leaving 7 bases unmatched. The CDR3 sequence is 15 residues long.

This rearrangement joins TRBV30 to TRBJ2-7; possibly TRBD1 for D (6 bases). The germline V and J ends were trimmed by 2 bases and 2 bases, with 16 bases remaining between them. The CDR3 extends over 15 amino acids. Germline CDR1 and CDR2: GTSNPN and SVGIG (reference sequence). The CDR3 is CAWSPTGTSPYEQYF. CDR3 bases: TGTGCCTGGAGTCCCACCGGGACAAGCCCCTACGAGCAGTACTTC. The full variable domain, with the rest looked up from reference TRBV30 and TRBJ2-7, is SQTIHQWPATLVQPVGSPLSLECTVEGTSNPNLYWYRQAAGRGLQLLFYSVGIGQISSEVPQNLSASRPQDRQFILSSKKLLLSDSGFYLCAWSPTGTSPYEQYFGPGTRLTVT.

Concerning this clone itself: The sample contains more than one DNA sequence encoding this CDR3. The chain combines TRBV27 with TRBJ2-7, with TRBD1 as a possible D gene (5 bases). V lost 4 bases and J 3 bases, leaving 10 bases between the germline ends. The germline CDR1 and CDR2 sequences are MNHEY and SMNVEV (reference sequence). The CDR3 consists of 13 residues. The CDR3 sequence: CASSSTGGYEQYF. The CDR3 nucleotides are TGTGCCAGCAGTTCAACAGGTGGCTACGAGCAGTACTTC.

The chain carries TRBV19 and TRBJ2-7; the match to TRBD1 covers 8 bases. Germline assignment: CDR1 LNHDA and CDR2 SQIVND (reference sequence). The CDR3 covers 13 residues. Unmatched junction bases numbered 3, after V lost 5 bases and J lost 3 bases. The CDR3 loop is CASSLTGGYEQYF. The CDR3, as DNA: TGTGCCAGTAGTCTAACAGGGGGCTACGAGCAGTACTTC.

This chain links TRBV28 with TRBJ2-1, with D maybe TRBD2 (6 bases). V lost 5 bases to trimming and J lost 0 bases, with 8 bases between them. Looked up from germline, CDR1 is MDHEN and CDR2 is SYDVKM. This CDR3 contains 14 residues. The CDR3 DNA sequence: TGTGCCAGCAGTGGTAGCGGCTCCTACAATGAGCAGTTCTTC. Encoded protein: CASSGSGSYNEQFF. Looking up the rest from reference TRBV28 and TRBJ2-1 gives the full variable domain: DVKVTQSSRYLVKRTGEKVFLECVQDMDHENMFWYRQDPGLGLRLIYFSYDVKMKEKGDIPEGYSVSREKKERFSLILESASTNQTSMYLCASSGSGSYNEQFFGPGTRLTVL.

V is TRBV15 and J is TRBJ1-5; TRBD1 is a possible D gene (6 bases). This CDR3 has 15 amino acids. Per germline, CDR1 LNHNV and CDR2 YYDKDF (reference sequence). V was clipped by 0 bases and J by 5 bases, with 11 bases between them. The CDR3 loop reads CATSRDRGQYQPQHF. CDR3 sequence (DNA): TGTGCCACCAGCAGAGATCGGGGACAATATCAGCCCCAGCATTTT.

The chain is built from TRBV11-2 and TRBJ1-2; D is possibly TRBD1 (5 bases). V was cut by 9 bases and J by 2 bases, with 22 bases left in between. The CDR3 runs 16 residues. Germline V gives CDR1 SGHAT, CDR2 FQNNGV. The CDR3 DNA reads TGTGCCAGATACCCGGGACGTCTTGATGAGAACTATGGCTACACCTTC. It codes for CARYPGRLDENYGYTF.

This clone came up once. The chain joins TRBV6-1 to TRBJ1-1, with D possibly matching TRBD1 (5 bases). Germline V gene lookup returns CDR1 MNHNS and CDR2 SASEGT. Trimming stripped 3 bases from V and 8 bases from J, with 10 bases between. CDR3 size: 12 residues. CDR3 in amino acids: CASSDGTFEAFF. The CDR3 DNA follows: TGTGCCAGCAGTGATGGGACGTTCGAAGCTTTCTTT.

The CDR3, as DNA: TGTGCCAGCAGCCTCACCAGGGGGCCTTCAACTAATGAAAAACTGTTTTTT. Its translation is CASSLTRGPSTNEKLFF. The rearrangement links TRBV7-9 to TRBJ1-4; 8 positions match TRBD1. The CDR3 extends over 17 amino acids. Germline V gene data show CDR1 as SEHNR and CDR2 as FQNEAQ (reference sequence). After removal of 5 bases from V and 0 bases from J, the junction contained 8 bases not matched to a gene.

CDR3 sequence reads: CASSEHLSSYNEQFF. The CDR3 DNA reads TGTGCCAGCAGTGAACACTTGAGCTCCTACAATGAGCAGTTCTTC. The V call is TRBV2, the J call TRBJ2-1; D not certain. Trimming shortened V by 2 bases and J by 0 bases, and 8 bases separated the two germline ends. CDR3 length: 15 residues. Germline V gene sequence: CDR1 SNHLY, CDR2 FYNNEI.

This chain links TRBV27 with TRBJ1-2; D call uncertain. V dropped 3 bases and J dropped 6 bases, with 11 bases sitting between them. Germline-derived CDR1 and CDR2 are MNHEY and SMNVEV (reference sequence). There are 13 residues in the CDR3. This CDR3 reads CASSFSPRHGYTF. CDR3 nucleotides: TGTGCCAGCAGTTTCTCGCCTCGCCATGGCTACACCTTC.

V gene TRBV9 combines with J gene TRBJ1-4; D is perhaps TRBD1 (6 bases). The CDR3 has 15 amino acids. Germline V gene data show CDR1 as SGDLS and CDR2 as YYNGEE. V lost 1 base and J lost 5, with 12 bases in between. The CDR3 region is CASSVQGNLNEKLFF. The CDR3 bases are TGTGCCAGCAGCGTACAGGGGAACTTAAATGAAAAACTGTTTTTT.

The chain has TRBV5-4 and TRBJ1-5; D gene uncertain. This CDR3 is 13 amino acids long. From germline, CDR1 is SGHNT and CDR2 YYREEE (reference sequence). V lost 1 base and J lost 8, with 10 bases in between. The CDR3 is CASSLWGAEPQHF. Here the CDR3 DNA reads TGTGCCAGCAGCTTGTGGGGAGCGGAGCCCCAGCATTTT.

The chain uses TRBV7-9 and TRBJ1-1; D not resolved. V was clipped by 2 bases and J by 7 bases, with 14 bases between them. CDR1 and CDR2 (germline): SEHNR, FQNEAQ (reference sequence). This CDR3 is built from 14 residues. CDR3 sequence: CASSLTPRADEAFF. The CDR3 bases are TGTGCCAGCAGCTTAACACCAAGGGCAGATGAAGCTTTCTTT.

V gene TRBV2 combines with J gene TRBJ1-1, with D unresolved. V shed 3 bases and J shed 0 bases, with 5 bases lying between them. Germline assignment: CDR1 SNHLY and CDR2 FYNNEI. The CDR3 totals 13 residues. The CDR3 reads CASSDRVNTEAFF. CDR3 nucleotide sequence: TGTGCCAGCAGTGATCGGGTGAACACTGAAGCTTTCTTT.

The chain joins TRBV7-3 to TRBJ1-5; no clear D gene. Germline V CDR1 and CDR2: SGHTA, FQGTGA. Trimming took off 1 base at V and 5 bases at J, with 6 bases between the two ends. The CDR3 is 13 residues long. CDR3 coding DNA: TGTGCCAGCAGCTTAATCGGGGATCAGCCCCAGCATTTT. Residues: CASSLIGDQPQHF.

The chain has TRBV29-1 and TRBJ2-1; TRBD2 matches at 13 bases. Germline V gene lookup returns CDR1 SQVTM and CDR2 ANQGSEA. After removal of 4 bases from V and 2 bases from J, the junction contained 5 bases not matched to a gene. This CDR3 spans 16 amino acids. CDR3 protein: CSVGGLAGAPYNEQFF. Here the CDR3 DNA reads TGCAGCGTTGGTGGACTAGCGGGAGCCCCCTACAATGAGCAGTTCTTC.

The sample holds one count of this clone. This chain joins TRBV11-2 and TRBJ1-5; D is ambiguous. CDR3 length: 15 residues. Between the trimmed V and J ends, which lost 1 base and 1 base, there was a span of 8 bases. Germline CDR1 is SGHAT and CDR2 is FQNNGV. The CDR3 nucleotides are TGTGCCAGCAGCTTAGGTAGCGAAAGCAATCAGCCCCAGCATTTT. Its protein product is CASSLGSESNQPQHF.

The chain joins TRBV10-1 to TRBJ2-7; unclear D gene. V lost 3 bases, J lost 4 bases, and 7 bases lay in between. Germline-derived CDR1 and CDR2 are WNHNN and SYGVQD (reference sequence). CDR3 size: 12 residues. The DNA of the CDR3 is TGCGCCAGCAGTGAAAAGTTGTACGAGCAGTACTTC. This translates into CASSEKLYEQYF.

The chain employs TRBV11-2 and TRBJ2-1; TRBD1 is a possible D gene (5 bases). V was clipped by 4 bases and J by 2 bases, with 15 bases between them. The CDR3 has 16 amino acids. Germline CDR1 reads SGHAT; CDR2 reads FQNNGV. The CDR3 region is CASSSGRTPPYNEQFF. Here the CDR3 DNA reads TGTGCCAGCAGCTCGGGCCGGACACCTCCCTACAATGAGCAGTTCTTC.

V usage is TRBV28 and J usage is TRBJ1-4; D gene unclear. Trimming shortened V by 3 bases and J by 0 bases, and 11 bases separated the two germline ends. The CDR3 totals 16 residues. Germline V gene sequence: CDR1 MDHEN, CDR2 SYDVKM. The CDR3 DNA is TGTGCCAGCAGTTTTCGCGCAGGTGCAACTAATGAAAAACTGTTTTTT. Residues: CASSFRAGATNEKLFF.

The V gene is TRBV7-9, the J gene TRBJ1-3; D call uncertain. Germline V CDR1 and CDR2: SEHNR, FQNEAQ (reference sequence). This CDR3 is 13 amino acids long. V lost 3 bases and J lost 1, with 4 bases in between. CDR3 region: CASSFQSGNTIYF. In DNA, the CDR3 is TGTGCCAGCAGCTTTCAATCTGGAAACACCATATATTTT.

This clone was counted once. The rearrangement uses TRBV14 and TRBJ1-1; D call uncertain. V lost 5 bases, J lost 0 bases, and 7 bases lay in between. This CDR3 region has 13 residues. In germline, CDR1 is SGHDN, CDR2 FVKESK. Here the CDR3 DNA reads TGTGCCAGCAGCATACTCATGAACACTGAAGCTTTCTTT. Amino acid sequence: CASSILMNTEAFF.

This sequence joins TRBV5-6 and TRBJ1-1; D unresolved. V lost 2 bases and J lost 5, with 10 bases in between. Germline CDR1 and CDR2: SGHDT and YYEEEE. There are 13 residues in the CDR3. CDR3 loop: CASSLAAETEAFF. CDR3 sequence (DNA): TGTGCCAGCAGCTTAGCCGCGGAGACTGAAGCTTTCTTT.

The CDR3 nucleotides are TGTGCCAGTGGTAGGACTAGCGGGTTCTACAATGAGCAGTTCTTC. As protein: CASGRTSGFYNEQFF. The chain uses TRBV19 and TRBJ2-1; TRBD2 aligns across 11 bases. Germline assignment: CDR1 LNHDA and CDR2 SQIVND (reference sequence). Germline trimming cut 8 bases from V and 3 bases from J; bases unmatched to any gene: 6. The CDR3 is made up of 15 amino acids.

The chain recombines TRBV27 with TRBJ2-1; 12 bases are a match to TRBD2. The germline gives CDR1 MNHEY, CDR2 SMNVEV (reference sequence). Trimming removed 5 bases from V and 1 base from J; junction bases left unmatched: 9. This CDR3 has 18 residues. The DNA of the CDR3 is TGTGCCAGCAGTGCTAGCGGGAGGGCCGTAACGTCCTACAATGAGCAGTTCTTC. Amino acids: CASSASGRAVTSYNEQFF.